The rows below give T cell receptor beta chains drawn from one sample of a study of tumor-infiltrating lymphocytes in oesophageal squamous cell carcinoma. TCRdb re-called the reads through MiXCR, storing one row per CDR3 protein. The table includes 12,000 or so distinct CDR3 sequences, more than 55% detected once. The sample consisted of blood. Every receptor here comes from a female donor with esophageal squamous cell carcinoma. CDR3s include the opening cysteine and the closing phenylalanine or tryptophan. A D gene is named only where the DNA matches it firmly. A clone size is listed for some rows: how often the clone was seen (once, few, many), or a class if it is expanded.

cdr3_nt: TGTGCCAGCAGTCAACCGGGACTAGCGGGACTCGAGCAGTACTTC; cdr3_aa: CASSQPGLAGLEQYF; j_call: TRBJ2-7; d_call: TRBD2; clone_size: few; v_call: TRBV6-1
cdr3_nt: TGTGCCAGCAGTTTAGCGGGACGCATCTATGGCTACACCTTC; cdr3_aa: CASSLAGRIYGYTF; j_call: TRBJ1-2; d_call: NA; clone_size: many; v_call: TRBV12-3/TRBV12-4
cdr3_nt: TGTGCCAGCAGTGAGGGACATTATAGCTCCTACGAGCAGTACTTC; cdr3_aa: CASSEGHYSSYEQYF; j_call: TRBJ2-7; d_call: NA; clone_size: once; v_call: TRBV6-1
cdr3_nt: TGTGCCAGCAGCCAAACAGGGGACCAGCTACGCGAGCAGTACTTC; cdr3_aa: CASSQTGDQLREQYF; j_call: TRBJ2-7; d_call: TRBD1; clone_size: NA; v_call: TRBV7-3
cdr3_nt: TGTGCCAGCACCAGCGAGGTTGACACTGAAGCTTTCTTT; cdr3_aa: CASTSEVDTEAFF; j_call: TRBJ1-1; d_call: NA; clone_size: once; v_call: TRBV12-3/TRBV12-4
cdr3_nt: TGTGCCAGCAGCCCCCTTCGAGGGGGAATGGATGAGCAGTTCTTC; cdr3_aa: CASSPLRGGMDEQFF; j_call: TRBJ2-1; d_call: NA; clone_size: NA; v_call: TRBV7-8
cdr3_nt: TGTGCCAGCAGCCTGGGACTGCAGTCGGGCTACACCTTC; cdr3_aa: CASSLGLQSGYTF; j_call: TRBJ1-2; d_call: NA; clone_size: NA; v_call: TRBV7-2
cdr3_nt: TGTGCCAGCAGCGACGGACAGGACAATCAGCCCCAGCATTTT; cdr3_aa: CASSDGQDNQPQHF; j_call: TRBJ1-5; d_call: TRBD1; clone_size: many; v_call: TRBV5-4
cdr3_nt: TGTGCCAGCAGCTCCAGGGGAGTGTCCTACAATGAGCAGTTCTTC; cdr3_aa: CASSSRGVSYNEQFF; j_call: TRBJ2-1; d_call: NA; clone_size: NA; v_call: TRBV11-2
cdr3_nt: TGTGCCAGCAGTCCATCTTCACAGGGAACGACATCCTACAATGAGCAGTTCTTC; cdr3_aa: CASSPSSQGTTSYNEQFF; j_call: TRBJ2-1; d_call: NA; clone_size: NA; v_call: TRBV5-5
cdr3_nt: TGTGCCAGCATTGAGATGGCTAGCGGGAGCAATGAGCAGTTCTTC; cdr3_aa: CASIEMASGSNEQFF; j_call: TRBJ2-1; d_call: TRBD2; clone_size: NA; v_call: TRBV27
cdr3_nt: TGCGCCAGCAGGTCAGTCAGTGGTTCCTACAATGAGCAGTACTTC; cdr3_aa: CASRSVSGSYNEQYF; j_call: TRBJ2-7; d_call: NA; clone_size: NA; v_call: TRBV5-1
cdr3_nt: TGTGCCAGCAGCATTAGCGGGATGTACCAAGAGACCCAGTACTTC; cdr3_aa: CASSISGMYQETQYF; j_call: TRBJ2-5; d_call: TRBD2; clone_size: NA; v_call: TRBV7-2
cdr3_nt: TGTGCCAGCAGAAAAAAGCGGGAGTGGTTGGATACGCAGTATTTT; cdr3_aa: CASRKKREWLDTQYF; j_call: TRBJ2-3; d_call: TRBD2; clone_size: NA; v_call: TRBV12-3/TRBV12-4
cdr3_nt: TGTGCCAGCAGCTTGGATTACTCTGGGGCCAACGTCCTGACTTTC; cdr3_aa: CASSLDYSGANVLTF; j_call: TRBJ2-6; d_call: NA; clone_size: NA; v_call: TRBV11-2
cdr3_nt: TGTGCCAGCAGTTCAAATCAGGGGAATCAGCCCCAGCATTTT; cdr3_aa: CASSSNQGNQPQHF; j_call: TRBJ1-5; d_call: NA; clone_size: NA; v_call: TRBV6-1
cdr3_nt: TGTGCCAGCAGTTTAGGGGGAACTAGCGGGAGGCACTACAATGAGCAGTTCTTC; cdr3_aa: CASSLGGTSGRHYNEQFF; j_call: TRBJ2-1; d_call: TRBD2; clone_size: NA; v_call: TRBV28
cdr3_nt: TGTGCCAGCAGTTTGGACAGGGTTCGCTATGGCTACACCTTC; cdr3_aa: CASSLDRVRYGYTF; j_call: TRBJ1-2; d_call: TRBD1; clone_size: large; v_call: TRBV12-3/TRBV12-4
cdr3_nt: TGTGCCAGCAGTCAATGGGCGAACCAGCTCCAAGAGACCCAGTACTTC; cdr3_aa: CASSQWANQLQETQYF; j_call: TRBJ2-5; d_call: NA; clone_size: NA; v_call: TRBV6-1
cdr3_nt: TGTGCCAGCAGCAAGCCGATATCCGCCGCGAACACCGGGGAGCTGTTTTTT; cdr3_aa: CASSKPISAANTGELFF; j_call: TRBJ2-2; d_call: NA; clone_size: NA; v_call: TRBV7-6
cdr3_nt: TGTGCCAGCAGCTCACGACTCCCCGGGACAGGGACATACAATGAGCAGTACTTC; cdr3_aa: CASSSRLPGTGTYNEQYF; j_call: TRBJ2-4; d_call: TRBD1; clone_size: NA; v_call: TRBV7-2
cdr3_nt: TGTGCCAGCAGTTATGCTAGCGGGAGATCGAATGAGCAGTTCTTC; cdr3_aa: CASSYASGRSNEQFF; j_call: TRBJ2-1; d_call: TRBD2; clone_size: NA; v_call: TRBV6-2/TRBV6-3
cdr3_nt: TGTGCCAGCAGCTCCATACAGATGGATGAGCAGTTCTTC; cdr3_aa: CASSSIQMDEQFF; j_call: TRBJ2-1; d_call: NA; clone_size: NA; v_call: TRBV7-3
cdr3_nt: TGTGCCAGCACCTTCGGGACGGCCTCTAGCACAGATACGCAGTATTTT; cdr3_aa: CASTFGTASSTDTQYF; j_call: TRBJ2-3; d_call: NA; clone_size: NA; v_call: TRBV28
cdr3_nt: TGTGCCAGCAGTCATAGACCTGACAATGAGCAGTTCTTC; cdr3_aa: CASSHRPDNEQFF; j_call: TRBJ2-1; d_call: NA; clone_size: many; v_call: TRBV2
cdr3_nt: TGTGCCATCAACAGGGCCCAAAATGAAAAACTGTTTTTT; cdr3_aa: CAINRAQNEKLFF; j_call: TRBJ1-4; d_call: NA; clone_size: NA; v_call: TRBV10-3
cdr3_nt: TGCGCCAGCAGTTTAACTAGCGGAACTTACGAGCAGTACTTC; cdr3_aa: CASSLTSGTYEQYF; j_call: TRBJ2-7; d_call: TRBD2; clone_size: many; v_call: TRBV4-1
cdr3_nt: TGTGCCACCAGTGACCCGGGACAGGGGGATATCAATGAGCAGTACTTC; cdr3_aa: CATSDPGQGDINEQYF; j_call: TRBJ2-4; d_call: TRBD1; clone_size: many; v_call: TRBV24-1
cdr3_nt: TGTGCCAGCAAGTCAGGACACAACTACGAGCAGTACTTC; cdr3_aa: CASKSGHNYEQYF; j_call: TRBJ2-7; d_call: NA; clone_size: NA; v_call: TRBV6-1
cdr3_nt: TGTGCCAGCAGCTTAGGTGGGACAGCCGAAGAGACCCAGTACTTC; cdr3_aa: CASSLGGTAEETQYF; j_call: TRBJ2-5; d_call: TRBD1; clone_size: NA; v_call: TRBV11-3
cdr3_nt: TGTGCCAGCAGCTTAGTGCCTAGCCCTTCCTACAATGAGCAGTTCTTC; cdr3_aa: CASSLVPSPSYNEQFF; j_call: TRBJ2-1; d_call: NA; clone_size: few; v_call: TRBV7-8
cdr3_nt: TGTGCCAGCAGCTTAAGTGACAGGGGCAATCAGCCCCAGCATTTT; cdr3_aa: CASSLSDRGNQPQHF; j_call: TRBJ1-5; d_call: TRBD1; clone_size: NA; v_call: TRBV7-3
cdr3_nt: TGTGCCAGCAGTGAGGTACAGGGCCTCTCTGGAAACACCATATATTTT; cdr3_aa: CASSEVQGLSGNTIYF; j_call: TRBJ1-3; d_call: NA; clone_size: many; v_call: TRBV2
cdr3_nt: TGTGCCAGCAGTTATAACCGGGACAGGGTTCCTCTGAATGAGCAGTACTTC; cdr3_aa: CASSYNRDRVPLNEQYF; j_call: TRBJ2-7; d_call: TRBD1; clone_size: once; v_call: TRBV6-9
cdr3_nt: TGTGCCAGCACCTGGGAGCCCCGGCTTGGAGATACGCAGTATTTT; cdr3_aa: CASTWEPRLGDTQYF; j_call: TRBJ2-3; d_call: NA; clone_size: NA; v_call: TRBV12-3/TRBV12-4
cdr3_nt: TGTGCCAGCAGCCCCGGACAGGGGACTAACACCGGGGAGCTGTATTTT; cdr3_aa: CASSPGQGTNTGELYF; j_call: TRBJ2-3; d_call: TRBD1; clone_size: NA; v_call: TRBV12-3/TRBV12-4
cdr3_nt: TGTGCCAGCAGTTACGGGGGGGGGCTGAATTCACCCCTCCACTTC; cdr3_aa: CASSYGGGLNSPLHF; j_call: TRBJ2-1; d_call: NA; clone_size: NA; v_call: TRBV6-8
cdr3_nt: TGCAGTGCTAGTTTGGGCCTTAGCGGGAGGCCGAACGAGCAGTACTTT; cdr3_aa: CSASLGLSGRPNEQYF; j_call: TRBJ2-7; d_call: TRBD2; clone_size: NA; v_call: TRBV20-1
cdr3_nt: TGTGCCAGTAGACCTACTAGCGGGAGCCCCGGGGAGCTGTTTTTT; cdr3_aa: CASRPTSGSPGELFF; j_call: TRBJ2-2; d_call: TRBD2; clone_size: once; v_call: TRBV19
cdr3_nt: TGTGCCAGCAGTTACTCCTCGGGACACCCCTTCCACTTC; cdr3_aa: CASSYSSGHPFHF; j_call: TRBJ2-5; d_call: NA; clone_size: NA; v_call: TRBV6-6
cdr3_nt: TGTGCCAGCAGCTCGCCGGGACTAGCGCAAAATGAGCAGTTCTTC; cdr3_aa: CASSSPGLAQNEQFF; j_call: TRBJ2-1; d_call: TRBD2; clone_size: NA; v_call: TRBV7-2
cdr3_nt: TGTGCCAGCAGCGTGGGAGTTCATCAGACCCAGTACTTC; cdr3_aa: CASSVGVHQTQYF; j_call: TRBJ2-5; d_call: NA; clone_size: NA; v_call: TRBV7-3
cdr3_nt: TGTGCCAGCAGCTCCGGACTAGCGGGAGGGGAGCAGTACTTC; cdr3_aa: CASSSGLAGGEQYF; j_call: TRBJ2-7; d_call: TRBD2; clone_size: once; v_call: TRBV7-3
cdr3_nt: TGTGCCAGCAGCCGAGGTGAAGGACTCGAGCAGTACTTC; cdr3_aa: CASSRGEGLEQYF; j_call: TRBJ2-7; d_call: NA; clone_size: NA; v_call: TRBV3-1
cdr3_nt: TGTGCCAGCAGCCGGACTAGCGGGAGCACCTACGAGCAGTACTTC; cdr3_aa: CASSRTSGSTYEQYF; j_call: TRBJ2-7; d_call: TRBD2; clone_size: medium-sized; v_call: TRBV11-2
cdr3_nt: TGTGCCAGCACCCTAGTGGGCGGGGGGGCTAGGGAGACCCAGTACTTC; cdr3_aa: CASTLVGGGARETQYF; j_call: TRBJ2-5; d_call: TRBD2; clone_size: NA; v_call: TRBV7-2